These T cell receptor beta chains were read from a single sample in a study of regulatory T cells in long-lasting Graves disease. TCRdb fed the multiplex PCR reads into MiXCR, producing one record per CDR3 protein. Here the sample spans roughly 490,000 distinct CDR3 sequences, 20% to 25% being singletons. The sequencing here drew on peripheral blood mononuclear cells (PBMCs), taken when the disease was refractory, from a patient treated with antithyroid drugs. The source is a female donor with Graves disease. CDR3s include the opening cysteine and the closing phenylalanine or tryptophan. The D gene is left open where the match is weak. The listing skips clone size in some rows; elsewhere it reads once, few, many or a size class.

d_gene,abundance,v_gene,j_gene,CDR3aa,CDR3nt
TRBD1,.,TRBV12-3/TRBV12-4,TRBJ2-7,CASRKQGLTYEQYF,TGTGCCAGCAGGAAACAGGGGTTAACCTACGAGCAGTACTTC
TRBD1,.,TRBV4-3,TRBJ1-2,CASSPFLQGNYGYTF,TGCGCCAGCAGCCCTTTCTTACAGGGGAACTATGGCTACACCTTC
.,many,TRBV28,TRBJ2-7,CASSPQAGGNEQYF,TGTGCCAGCAGCCCCCAGGCGGGTGGCAACGAGCAGTACTTC
.,few,TRBV30,TRBJ1-2,CAWSVEGTHGYTF,TGTGCCTGGAGTGTAGAAGGGACCCATGGCTACACCTTC
.,few,TRBV3-1,TRBJ1-3,CASKTEGGSGNTIYF,TGTGCCAGCAAGACCGAAGGGGGATCTGGAAACACCATATATTTT
.,many,TRBV2,TRBJ2-7,CASNSGGYEQYF,TGTGCCAGCAACTCCGGGGGCTACGAGCAGTACTTC
TRBD1,many,TRBV12-3/TRBV12-4,TRBJ1-1,CASSGGGQGLGTEAFF,TGTGCCAGCAGCGGCGGGGGACAGGGGTTGGGCACTGAAGCTTTCTTT
.,.,TRBV3-1,TRBJ2-5,CASSHDSEGETQYF,TGTGCCAGCAGCCACGATAGCGAGGGGGAGACCCAGTACTTC
TRBD2,few,TRBV28,TRBJ2-3,CASSPLAVSTDTQYF,TGTGCCAGCAGTCCACTAGCGGTTAGCACAGATACGCAGTATTTT
.,.,TRBV12-3/TRBV12-4,TRBJ2-1,CASSSGRRSSYNEQFF,TGTGCCAGCAGCTCGGGACGCCGAAGCTCCTACAATGAGCAGTTCTTC
TRBD1,.,TRBV3-1,TRBJ2-2,CASSPLDRSTGELFF,TGTGCCAGCAGCCCTTTGGACAGGAGTACCGGGGAGCTGTTTTTT
.,.,TRBV28,TRBJ2-7,CASRRRVNKYYEQYF,TGTGCCAGCAGAAGGCGGGTCAACAAATACTACGAGCAGTACTTC
TRBD1,.,TRBV5-1,TRBJ1-1,CASSWATGSTEAFF,TGCGCCAGCAGCTGGGCGACAGGGTCGACTGAAGCTTTCTTT
.,many,TRBV28,TRBJ1-1,CASSLTGAEAFF,TGTGCCAGCAGTTTAACTGGGGCTGAAGCTTTCTTT
.,many,TRBV6-1,TRBJ2-5,CASSGESQETQYF,TGTGCCAGCAGTGGAGAAAGCCAAGAGACCCAGTACTTC
.,.,TRBV6-2/TRBV6-3,TRBJ2-4,CASSYSTGNIQYF,TGTGCCAGCAGTTACTCGACAGGAAACATTCAGTACTTC
.,.,TRBV6-9,TRBJ2-6,CASSYEAGLISGANVLTF,TGTGCCAGCAGTTACGAGGCGGGGCTCATCTCTGGGGCCAACGTCCTGACTTTC
.,.,TRBV5-1,TRBJ2-7,CASSQPTATYEQYF,TGCGCCAGCAGCCAACCGACCGCTACCTACGAGCAGTACTTC
TRBD2,.,TRBV7-9,TRBJ2-2,CASSGLADYPVELFF,TGTGCCAGCTCCGGACTAGCGGACTACCCCGTCGAGCTGTTTTTT
.,few,TRBV7-9,TRBJ1-2,CASSLRARGDGYTF,TGTGCCAGCAGCTTAAGGGCCAGGGGCGACGGCTACACCTTC
TRBD2,.,TRBV27,TRBJ2-5,CASSLYAGTSGSETQYF,TGTGCCAGCAGTTTGTACGCCGGGACTAGCGGGAGTGAGACCCAGTACTTC
.,.,TRBV29-1,TRBJ1-1,CSVEGGRMTEAFF,TGCAGCGTTGAAGGGGGGCGGATGACTGAAGCTTTCTTT
.,.,TRBV7-2,TRBJ2-3,CASSFFGWGGSKITDTQYF,TGTGCCAGCAGCTTCTTCGGTTGGGGGGGCTCTAAAATCACAGATACGCAGTATTTT
.,.,TRBV19,TRBJ1-5,CASMAGDQPQHF,TGTGCCAGTATGGCAGGGGATCAGCCCCAGCATTTT
TRBD1,many,TRBV28,TRBJ1-1,CASSLRSGQGRGEAFF,TGTGCCAGCAGTTTAAGGTCGGGACAGGGGCGAGGTGAAGCTTTCTTT
.,.,TRBV6-2/TRBV6-3,TRBJ2-1,CASSFNRGVNEQFF,TGTGCCAGCAGTTTTAACAGAGGGGTGAATGAGCAGTTCTTC
TRBD1,.,TRBV7-2,TRBJ2-5,CASSLGDRVGETQYF,TGTGCCAGCAGCTTAGGGGACAGGGTTGGGGAGACCCAGTACTTC
.,few,TRBV7-9,TRBJ2-5,CASTPTGVPYQRETQYF,TGTGCCAGCACCCCCACCGGGGTTCCTTACCAGCGAGAGACCCAGTACTTC
TRBD1,many,TRBV28,TRBJ2-7,CASKSGQAYEQYF,TGTGCCAGCAAATCTGGACAGGCCTACGAGCAGTACTTC
TRBD1,.,TRBV20-1,TRBJ1-1,CSVTQGGTEAFF,TGCAGTGTCACACAGGGGGGCACTGAAGCTTTCTTT
TRBD1,few,TRBV19,TRBJ1-5,CASSAGTVNSNQPQHF,TGTGCCAGTAGTGCGGGGACAGTAAATAGCAATCAGCCCCAGCATTTT
TRBD1,many,TRBV10-3,TRBJ1-4,CAIRDRVAEKLFF,TGTGCCATCAGGGACAGGGTGGCGGAAAAACTGTTTTTT
TRBD2,.,TRBV30,TRBJ2-5,CAWRSSGQREETQYF,TGTGCCTGGAGATCTAGCGGGCAACGGGAAGAGACCCAGTACTTC
TRBD1,many,TRBV13,TRBJ1-2,CASSPGQGDGYTF,TGTGCCAGCAGCCCCGGACAGGGGGATGGCTACACCTTC
.,many,TRBV7-2,TRBJ2-5,CASSSGSSDGTQYF,TGTGCCAGCAGTTCCGGGAGTAGCGACGGGACCCAGTACTTC
.,few,TRBV19,TRBJ1-4,CASGTQGYNEKLFF,TGTGCCAGTGGTACCCAGGGCTATAATGAAAAACTGTTTTTT
.,few,TRBV29-1,TRBJ2-5,CSVYRQALQETQYF,TGCAGCGTTTACCGACAGGCCCTCCAAGAGACCCAGTACTTC
.,many,TRBV28,TRBJ2-7,CASSSGFSYEQYF,TGTGCCAGCAGTTCAGGCTTCTCCTACGAGCAGTACTTC
.,.,TRBV30,TRBJ1-2,CAWSVQGDGGYTF,TGTGCCTGGAGTGTACAAGGGGACGGTGGCTACACCTTC
.,many,TRBV6-2/TRBV6-3,TRBJ1-1,CASSYSIGGEAFF,TGTGCCAGCAGTTACTCGATTGGGGGAGAAGCTTTCTTT
.,.,TRBV14,TRBJ2-1,CASSQDDHLYNEQFF,TGTGCCAGCAGCCAAGATGACCATCTCTACAATGAGCAGTTCTTC
.,many,TRBV27,TRBJ1-2,CASSPKGGGNYGYTF,TGTGCCAGCAGTCCAAAGGGGGGGGGGAACTATGGCTACACCTTC
.,many,TRBV12-3/TRBV12-4,TRBJ1-2,CASSSYDQGPGYTF,TGTGCCAGCAGTTCCTACGACCAGGGTCCTGGCTACACCTTC
TRBD1,once,TRBV6-2/TRBV6-3,TRBJ1-3,CASSTRQGPYSGNTIYF,TGTGCCAGCAGTACCAGACAGGGCCCCTACTCTGGAAACACCATATATTTT
.,.,TRBV15,TRBJ1-1,CATSREPGRGYTEAFF,TGTGCCACCAGCAGAGAGCCGGGGAGGGGTTACACTGAAGCTTTCTTT
.,.,TRBV5-6,TRBJ2-7,CASSRFERSPYEQYF,TGTGCCAGCAGCAGATTTGAGCGGAGCCCCTACGAGCAGTACTTC
TRBD1,.,TRBV12-3/TRBV12-4,TRBJ2-7,CASSPAWDSYEQYF,TGTGCCAGCAGCCCAGCCTGGGACAGCTACGAGCAGTACTTC
.,few,TRBV27,TRBJ2-7,CASGNRQDSYEQYF,TGTGCCAGCGGAAATCGACAGGATAGCTACGAGCAGTACTTC
.,few,TRBV12-3/TRBV12-4,TRBJ2-3,CATLSRRQDPPVDTQYF,TGTGCCACCTTATCACGACGACAGGACCCACCGGTAGATACGCAGTATTTT
.,few,TRBV19,TRBJ1-5,CASTPGRVGNQPQHF,TGTGCCAGTACACCAGGCAGGGTAGGCAATCAGCCCCAGCATTTT
TRBD1,few,TRBV25-1,TRBJ1-2,CASNPGTGPYGYTF,TGTGCCAGCAACCCCGGGACAGGGCCCTATGGCTACACCTTC
.,many,TRBV24-1,TRBJ1-2,CATSAAGGQSYGYTF,TGTGCCACCAGCGCTGCGGGGGGGCAGAGCTATGGCTACACCTTC
.,few,TRBV20-1,TRBJ2-4,CSARQVGGAKNIQYF,TGCAGTGCTAGACAAGTTGGGGGGGCCAAAAACATTCAGTACTTC
.,.,TRBV20-1,TRBJ1-2,CSARDPGSGTTYGYTF,TGCAGTGCTAGAGATCCCGGGTCAGGGACTACGTATGGCTACACCTTC
.,many,TRBV12-3/TRBV12-4,TRBJ2-2,CASSLRWAGTGELFF,TGTGCCAGCAGTTTGCGATGGGCTGGCACCGGGGAGCTGTTTTTT
.,many,TRBV20-1,TRBJ2-7,CSASDHEIYEQYF,TGCAGTGCTAGTGATCATGAGATCTACGAGCAGTACTTC
.,many,TRBV28,TRBJ1-4,CASRLFQELFF,TGTGCCAGCCGCCTTTTTCAGGAACTGTTTTTT